The entry below describes one T cell receptor (beta chain). Its target is unknown. Primers: 60 Vbeta forward and 13 Jbeta reverse. Measured with immunoSEQ multiplex PCR; TCRdb has only the in-frame clones, and not every one. The repertoire holds 90,000 to 140,000 clones, with approximately 16% as singletons. The CDR3 is 13 residues long. V lost 3 bases and J lost 11, with 16 bases in between. CDR1 and CDR2 (germline): MNHEY, SMNVEV (reference sequence). The data belong to a study of cytomegalovirus exposure and HLA in healthy donors. Study-wide results and caveats: Beyond CMV serostatus, there was no information to go on about immune exposure. Links to common viral pathogens appeared, in a later analysis, for several of the most significant clusters.

V is TRBV27 and J is TRBJ1-1; D not certain. The clonotype comes from a female donor in good health and CMV-seronegative. The sequenced sample consisted of PBMCs. CDR3 loop: CASSLGRARVAFF. Written as DNA, the CDR3 is TGTGCCAGCAGTTTGGGAAGGGCGCGGGTCGCTTTCTTT.